These T cell receptor beta chains were read from a single sample in a study of response to subunit inactivated influenza vaccine. Using its own MiXCR run on the RT-PCR reads, TCRdb lists one record per CDR3 protein. The table shows about 570,000 distinct CDR3 sequences, with 10% to 15% occurring only once. Sample: PBMCs from blood, taken on the day of vaccination. These receptors all stem from a man between 50 and 59 years old who received an inactivated influenza vaccine. CDR3s include the opening cysteine and the closing phenylalanine or tryptophan. A D gene is named only where the DNA matches it firmly. Rows give clone size only sometimes, using once, few, many, or a class for an expanded clone.

J gene: TRBJ2-1
clone size: few
V gene: TRBV12-3/TRBV12-4
D gene: TRBD2
CDR3 DNA: TGTGCCAGCACTATGGGAGCGGGAGGGCCGGATGAGCAGTTCTTC
CDR3 protein: CASTMGAGGPDEQFF

J gene: TRBJ2-3
clone size: few
V gene: TRBV5-5
D gene: TRBD2
CDR3 DNA: TGTGCCAGCGCCCTTGGGTTGCGGGAGGCAGATACGCAGTATTTT
CDR3 protein: CASALGLREADTQYF

J gene: TRBJ2-1
clone size: NA
V gene: TRBV28
D gene: TRBD2
CDR3 DNA: TGTGCCAGCAGTAACTTATTCGGAGCGGGAGGCAATGAGCAGTTCTTC
CDR3 protein: CASSNLFGAGGNEQFF

J gene: TRBJ2-7
clone size: NA
V gene: TRBV5-1
D gene: TRBD1
CDR3 DNA: TGCGCCAGCAGCTCGGTGTCGGGACAGGGCCCTTACGAGCAGTACTTC
CDR3 protein: CASSSVSGQGPYEQYF

J gene: TRBJ2-7
clone size: NA
V gene: TRBV7-2
D gene: NA
CDR3 DNA: TGTGCCAGCAGCTACCCTATCTCCTACGAGCAGTACTTC
CDR3 protein: CASSYPISYEQYF

J gene: TRBJ2-1
clone size: few
V gene: TRBV11-2
D gene: TRBD2
CDR3 DNA: TGTGCCAGCAGTCCAATTAGCGGGGGACACATCCATGAGCAGTTCTTC
CDR3 protein: CASSPISGGHIHEQFF

J gene: TRBJ2-3
clone size: many
V gene: TRBV6-4
D gene: NA
CDR3 DNA: TGTGCCAGTGAAGGGGGGGGTACGCAGTATTTT
CDR3 protein: CASEGGGTQYF

J gene: TRBJ2-7
clone size: NA
V gene: TRBV7-2
D gene: TRBD2
CDR3 DNA: TGTGCCAGCAGCTTATCGGGGACTAGCTCCTTCTACGAGCAGTACTTC
CDR3 protein: CASSLSGTSSFYEQYF

J gene: TRBJ2-1
clone size: few
V gene: TRBV14
D gene: TRBD1
CDR3 DNA: TGTGCCAGCAGCCAGGAGAACGGACAGGGAACCTACAATGAGCAGTTCTTC
CDR3 protein: CASSQENGQGTYNEQFF

J gene: TRBJ1-6
clone size: many
V gene: TRBV7-2
D gene: NA
CDR3 DNA: TGTGCCAGCAGCACCAGACAGGACCCGGATTCACCCCTCCACTTT
CDR3 protein: CASSTRQDPDSPLHF

J gene: TRBJ2-3
clone size: many
V gene: TRBV20-1
D gene: TRBD2
CDR3 DNA: TGCAGTGCTAGAGATCTGGCTAGCGGGAGGACAGATACGCAGTATTTT
CDR3 protein: CSARDLASGRTDTQYF

J gene: TRBJ2-1
clone size: many
V gene: TRBV9
D gene: NA
CDR3 DNA: TGTGCCAGCAGTCCCCGGGACCAACCAGGGAATGAGCAGTTCTTC
CDR3 protein: CASSPRDQPGNEQFF

J gene: TRBJ2-1
clone size: few
V gene: TRBV20-1
D gene: TRBD1
CDR3 DNA: TGCAGTGCTAGAGGTAGGGGACAGGGGGCTCCTCGGAGCTCCTACAATGAGCAGTTCTTC
CDR3 protein: CSARGRGQGAPRSSYNEQFF

J gene: TRBJ2-7
clone size: NA
V gene: TRBV3-1
D gene: NA
CDR3 DNA: TGTGCCAGCAGCCAAGATGCAATTAAGGGGAGCGAGCAGTACTTC
CDR3 protein: CASSQDAIKGSEQYF

J gene: TRBJ1-6
clone size: NA
V gene: TRBV10-3
D gene: TRBD1
CDR3 DNA: TGTGCCATCAGCCAACAGGGGGCTCGGTCACCCCTCCACTTT
CDR3 protein: CAISQQGARSPLHF

J gene: TRBJ1-2
clone size: few
V gene: TRBV12-3/TRBV12-4
D gene: NA
CDR3 DNA: TGTGCCAGCAGGGGGTCCTATGGCTACACCTTC
CDR3 protein: CASRGSYGYTF

J gene: TRBJ2-1
clone size: few
V gene: TRBV7-9
D gene: NA
CDR3 DNA: TGTGCCAGCACCCTTAGTTCTAGCGACAATGAGCAGTTCTTC
CDR3 protein: CASTLSSSDNEQFF

J gene: TRBJ2-7
clone size: few
V gene: TRBV29-1
D gene: NA
CDR3 DNA: TGCAGCGTTGGCAGAGATGGCGAGCAGTACTTC
CDR3 protein: CSVGRDGEQYF

J gene: TRBJ2-1
clone size: many
V gene: TRBV5-1
D gene: NA
CDR3 DNA: TGCGCCAGCAGCTTGGAAGGCCACCAGTACAATGAGCAGTTCTTC
CDR3 protein: CASSLEGHQYNEQFF

J gene: TRBJ1-4
clone size: few
V gene: TRBV10-3
D gene: TRBD1
CDR3 DNA: TGTGCCATCAGGGGTGGACAGGCAACTAATGAAAAACTGTTTTTT
CDR3 protein: CAIRGGQATNEKLFF

J gene: TRBJ2-3
clone size: NA
V gene: TRBV30
D gene: TRBD1
CDR3 DNA: TGTGCCTGGAGCCGGGACAGGGTTCCAGATACGCAGTATTTT
CDR3 protein: CAWSRDRVPDTQYF

J gene: TRBJ1-2
clone size: NA
V gene: TRBV27
D gene: TRBD1
CDR3 DNA: TGTGCCAGCAGCTGGACAGGGAGGGGTGGTGGCTACACCTTC
CDR3 protein: CASSWTGRGGGYTF

J gene: TRBJ2-1
clone size: NA
V gene: TRBV20-1
D gene: TRBD2
CDR3 DNA: TGCAGTGCTAGAGATCGGAGACTAGCGGGGCCAGGGGGTGAGCAGTTCTTC
CDR3 protein: CSARDRRLAGPGGEQFF

J gene: TRBJ2-7
clone size: NA
V gene: TRBV20-1
D gene: NA
CDR3 DNA: TGCAGTGCTAGAGATTTGGCAACCCCTACGAAGCAGTACTTC
CDR3 protein: CSARDLATPTKQYF

J gene: TRBJ1-1
clone size: NA
V gene: TRBV12-3/TRBV12-4
D gene: NA
CDR3 DNA: TGTGCCAGCAGTTCGGGGACCTGGACTGAAGCTTTCTTT
CDR3 protein: CASSSGTWTEAFF

J gene: TRBJ2-5
clone size: few
V gene: TRBV10-3
D gene: NA
CDR3 DNA: TGTGCCATCAGTGAGTCCGGCAGGGATGAGACCCAGTACTTC
CDR3 protein: CAISESGRDETQYF

J gene: TRBJ2-7
clone size: few
V gene: TRBV10-2
D gene: NA
CDR3 DNA: TGCGCCAGCAGCCCGGGACGGCCCTACGAGCAGTACTTC
CDR3 protein: CASSPGRPYEQYF

J gene: TRBJ2-5
clone size: NA
V gene: TRBV7-9
D gene: NA
CDR3 DNA: TGTGCCAGCAGCCCCGGATTTAAAGAGACCCAGTACTTC
CDR3 protein: CASSPGFKETQYF

J gene: TRBJ2-7
clone size: NA
V gene: TRBV10-3
D gene: NA
CDR3 DNA: TGTGCCATCAGTGAGCCACAGGGGCGGGGGCAGTACTTC
CDR3 protein: CAISEPQGRGQYF

J gene: TRBJ2-1
clone size: many
V gene: TRBV29-1
D gene: TRBD1
CDR3 DNA: TGCAGCGTTGCCAGGACAGGCACCTGGGAGCAGTTCTTC
CDR3 protein: CSVARTGTWEQFF

J gene: TRBJ2-1
clone size: many
V gene: TRBV28
D gene: NA
CDR3 DNA: TGTGCCAGCAGTTTATCTACTTCCTACAATGAGCAGTTCTTC
CDR3 protein: CASSLSTSYNEQFF

J gene: TRBJ2-6
clone size: few
V gene: TRBV20-1
D gene: TRBD1
CDR3 DNA: TGCAGTGCTAGGACAGGGAGCTCTGGGGCCAACGTCCTGACTTTC
CDR3 protein: CSARTGSSGANVLTF

J gene: TRBJ2-5
clone size: NA
V gene: TRBV24-1
D gene: TRBD1
CDR3 DNA: TGTGCCACCAGCTCCCCCGGAGGGACAGGGTCGGTGGAGACCCAGTACTTC
CDR3 protein: CATSSPGGTGSVETQYF

J gene: TRBJ2-7
clone size: NA
V gene: TRBV5-6
D gene: TRBD2
CDR3 DNA: TGTGCCAGCAGGTCTAGCGGCTACGAGCAGTACTTC
CDR3 protein: CASRSSGYEQYF

J gene: TRBJ1-2
clone size: few
V gene: TRBV30
D gene: TRBD1
CDR3 DNA: TGTGCCAGCCGGGACAGGGGAACTAACTATGGCTACACCTTC
CDR3 protein: CASRDRGTNYGYTF

J gene: TRBJ2-3
clone size: few
V gene: TRBV2
D gene: TRBD1
CDR3 DNA: TGTGCCAGCAGTAGGGACAGCTTACTCGGGGATACGCAGTATTTT
CDR3 protein: CASSRDSLLGDTQYF

J gene: TRBJ2-3
clone size: many
V gene: TRBV7-9
D gene: NA
CDR3 DNA: TGTGCCAGCAGCTTAGTTCGGGCAGATACGCAGTATTTT
CDR3 protein: CASSLVRADTQYF

J gene: TRBJ2-1
clone size: NA
V gene: TRBV3-1
D gene: NA
CDR3 DNA: TGTGCCAGCAGCCAAGCTTACAGAGCACAGGGCGGGGAAAATGAGCAGTTCTTC
CDR3 protein: CASSQAYRAQGGENEQFF

J gene: TRBJ2-7
clone size: many
V gene: TRBV11-2
D gene: NA
CDR3 DNA: TGTGCCAGCAGCCGACTACGGGGCAGGAGCTCCTACGAGCAGTACTTC
CDR3 protein: CASSRLRGRSSYEQYF

J gene: TRBJ2-2
clone size: NA
V gene: TRBV25-1
D gene: NA
CDR3 DNA: TGTGCCGCCGGAGGAGTCGGGGAGCTGTTTTTT
CDR3 protein: CAAGGVGELFF

J gene: TRBJ2-1
clone size: NA
V gene: TRBV5-1
D gene: TRBD2
CDR3 DNA: TGCGCCAGCAGCTTACTAGCGGGGGCCAACTACAATGAGCAGTTCTTC
CDR3 protein: CASSLLAGANYNEQFF

J gene: TRBJ2-5
clone size: few
V gene: TRBV5-1
D gene: NA
CDR3 DNA: TGCGCCAGCAGCCCCCGATCAGAGACCCAGTACTTC
CDR3 protein: CASSPRSETQYF

J gene: TRBJ1-1
clone size: many
V gene: TRBV5-1
D gene: TRBD1
CDR3 DNA: TGCGCCAGCAGCTTGGGGGGACAGGTCTATGAAGCTTTCTTT
CDR3 protein: CASSLGGQVYEAFF

J gene: TRBJ2-5
clone size: NA
V gene: TRBV3-1
D gene: NA
CDR3 DNA: TGTGCCAGCAGCCAAGATTCCGGCTCTGACCAAGAGACCCAGTACTTC
CDR3 protein: CASSQDSGSDQETQYF

J gene: TRBJ2-7
clone size: NA
V gene: TRBV12-3/TRBV12-4
D gene: TRBD1
CDR3 DNA: TGTGCCAGCAGTCCAACACCGGGACAGGGGGCTTACGAGCAGTACTTC
CDR3 protein: CASSPTPGQGAYEQYF

J gene: TRBJ2-7
clone size: many
V gene: TRBV2
D gene: TRBD1
CDR3 DNA: TGTGCCTCAGGGGGGGACAGGGCCTACGTGGAGCAGTACTTC
CDR3 protein: CASGGDRAYVEQYF

J gene: TRBJ2-5
clone size: few
V gene: TRBV9
D gene: TRBD2
CDR3 DNA: TGTGCCAGCAGCGTAGCTAGCGGGAGGGTAGAGACCCAGTACTTC
CDR3 protein: CASSVASGRVETQYF

J gene: TRBJ1-5
clone size: NA
V gene: TRBV5-1
D gene: NA
CDR3 DNA: TGCGCCACCACAGGGCCCCAACCTAATCAGCCCCAGCATTTT
CDR3 protein: CATTGPQPNQPQHF

J gene: TRBJ1-3
clone size: few
V gene: TRBV4-1
D gene: NA
CDR3 DNA: TGCGCCAGCAGCCAAGATCGTGTTCTAGAATCTGGAAACACCATATATTTT
CDR3 protein: CASSQDRVLESGNTIYF

J gene: TRBJ1-6
clone size: NA
V gene: TRBV3-1
D gene: NA
CDR3 DNA: TGTGCCAGCAGCCAAGATTCTCGAACTTCACCCCTCCACTTT
CDR3 protein: CASSQDSRTSPLHF